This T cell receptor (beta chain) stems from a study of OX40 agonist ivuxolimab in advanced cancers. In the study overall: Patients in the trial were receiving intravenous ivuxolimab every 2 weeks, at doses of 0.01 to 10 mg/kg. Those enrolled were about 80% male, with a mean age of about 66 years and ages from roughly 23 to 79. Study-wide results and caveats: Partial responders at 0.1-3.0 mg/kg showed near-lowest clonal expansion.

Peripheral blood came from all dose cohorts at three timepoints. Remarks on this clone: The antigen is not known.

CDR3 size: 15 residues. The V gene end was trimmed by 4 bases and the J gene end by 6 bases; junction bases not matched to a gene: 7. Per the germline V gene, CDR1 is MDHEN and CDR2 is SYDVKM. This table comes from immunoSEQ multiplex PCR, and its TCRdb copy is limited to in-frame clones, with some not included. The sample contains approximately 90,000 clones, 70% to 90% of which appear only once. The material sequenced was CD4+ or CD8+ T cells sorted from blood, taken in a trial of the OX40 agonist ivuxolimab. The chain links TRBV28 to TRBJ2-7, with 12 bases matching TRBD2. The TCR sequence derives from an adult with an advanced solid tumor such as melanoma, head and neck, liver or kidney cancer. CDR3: CASSSWTSGVPEQYF. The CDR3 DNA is TGTGCCAGCAGTTCGTGGACTAGCGGGGTCCCCGAGCAGTACTTC.